These 21 T cell receptor beta chains came from one sample sequenced in a study of blood T cell repertoires in COVID-19. Sequenced by immunoSEQ multiplex PCR; TCRdb stores in-frame clones only, minus some. The sample lists around 400,000 clones, approximately 87% occurring once. Sample: peripheral blood. Receptors were obtained from a young woman with COVID-19, enrolled during active disease.

The chain is built from TRBV9 and TRBJ2-1; 8 bases are a match to TRBD2. V dropped 3 bases and J dropped 4; count of bases not matched to a gene: 6. Germline V gene data show CDR1 as SGDLS and CDR2 as YYNGEE. The CDR3 runs to 15 residues. The CDR3 loop is CASSASGSMYNEQFF. Written as DNA, the CDR3 is TGTGCCAGCAGCGCCAGCGGGAGCATGTACAATGAGCAGTTCTTC.

The rearrangement joins TRBV3-1 (or the pseudogene TRBV3-2) to TRBJ2-5; D not certain. The CDR3 runs 11 residues. Germline V lookup: CDR1 LGHDT, CDR2 YNNKEL (reference sequence). V lost 3 bases, J lost 5 bases, and 4 bases lay in between. The CDR3 here is CASSHMETQYF. In DNA, the CDR3 is TGTGCCAGCAGCCACATGGAGACCCAGTACTTC.

The chain links TRBV5-5 to TRBJ1-1; the match to TRBD1 covers 7 bases. The V segment lost 0 bases and the J segment 0 bases; nucleotides outside the gene matches: 5. Per the germline V gene, CDR1 is SGHKS and CDR2 is YYEKEE (reference sequence). The CDR3 length is 16 residues. The CDR3 DNA reads as TGTGCCAGCAGCTTGGTGACAGGGCTCATGAACACTGAAGCTTTCTTT. As protein: CASSLVTGLMNTEAFF.

Only one count was recorded for this clone. V is TRBV19 and J is TRBJ2-3; TRBD2 matches at 8 bases. The V and J ends lost 5 bases and 1 base, in that order; junction bases with no gene match: 5. Germline-derived CDR1 and CDR2 are LNHDA and SQIVND (reference sequence). The CDR3 spans 15 residues. CDR3 sequence reads: CASSFQLAGTDTQYF. The CDR3 DNA is TGTGCCAGTAGTTTTCAACTAGCGGGCACAGATACGCAGTATTTT. Looking up the rest from reference TRBV19 and TRBJ2-3 gives the full variable domain: DGGITQSPKYLFRKEGQNVTLSCEQNLNHDAMYWYRQDPGQGLRLIYYSQIVNDFQKGDIAEGYSVSREKKESFPLTVTSAQKNPTAFYLCASSFQLAGTDTQYFGPGTRLTVL.

This chain links TRBV28 with TRBJ1-1; TRBD1 is a possible D gene (6 bases). The germline gives CDR1 MDHEN, CDR2 SYDVKM. Between the trimmed V and J ends, which lost 7 bases and 1 base, there was a span of 16 bases. The CDR3 consists of 15 residues. The CDR3 nucleotides are TGTGCCAGCAATGCCCCGTGGACAGAGAACACTGAAGCTTTCTTT. Translated: CASNAPWTENTEAFF.

The CDR3 spells CASRPRQVSYNSPLHF. CDR3 nucleotides: TGTGCCAGCAGACCTAGACAGGTCTCCTATAATTCACCCCTCCACTTT. The chain employs TRBV7-2 and TRBJ1-6; possibly TRBD1 for D (6 bases). The length of the CDR3 is 16 residues. The ends were cut back, 6 bases at V and 0 bases at J, with 12 bases in the middle. Germline loops: CDR1 SGHTA, CDR2 FQGNSA.

This chain connects TRBV6-2 or TRBV6-3 to TRBJ2-5; a weak D match, TRBD1 (5 bases). Germline values: CDR1 MNHEY, CDR2 SVGEGT. CDR3 length equals 13 residues. V dropped 3 bases and J dropped 7 bases, with 12 bases sitting between them. DNA of the CDR3: TGTGCCAGCAGTTATGTGGTAAGGGGGACCCAGTACTTC. As protein: CASSYVVRGTQYF.

The chain recombines TRBV30 with TRBJ2-5; tentative D call: TRBD2 (6 bases). Looked up from germline, CDR1 is GTSNPN and CDR2 is SVGIG (reference sequence). The CDR3 consists of 13 residues. V lost 2 bases, J lost 7 bases, and 14 bases lay in between. The CDR3 spells CAWSIGGHGTQYF. The DNA of the CDR3 is TGTGCCTGGAGTATAGGAGGGCATGGGACCCAGTACTTC.

The V call is TRBV28, the J call TRBJ2-4; no clear D gene. The CDR3 sequence is 16 residues long. V lost 3 bases to trimming and J lost 0 bases, with 12 bases between them. CDR1 and CDR2 (germline): MDHEN, SYDVKM. The CDR3 loop reads CASSFPQNLAKNIQYF. CDR3 in DNA: TGTGCCAGCAGTTTCCCTCAGAATCTAGCCAAAAACATTCAGTACTTC.

The chain uses TRBV7-9 and TRBJ2-6; no firm D call. The ends were cut back, 8 bases at V and 0 bases at J, with 5 bases in the middle. Looked up from germline, CDR1 is SEHNR and CDR2 is FQNEAQ (reference sequence). The CDR3 has 13 amino acids. CDR3 in amino acids: CASVNSGANVLTF. CDR3 bases: TGTGCCAGCGTTAACTCTGGGGCCAACGTCCTGACTTTC. The full variable domain, rest sourced from reference TRBV7-9 and TRBJ2-6, is DTGVSQNPRHKITKRGQNVTFRCDPISEHNRLYWYRQTLGQGPEFLTYFQNEAQLEKSRLLSDRFSAERPKGSFSTLEIQRTEQGDSAMYLCASVNSGANVLTFGAGSRLTVL.

CDR3 in amino acids: CASWRASGPYEQYF. DNA of the CDR3: TGTGCCAGCTGGCGAGCGAGCGGGCCCTACGAGCAGTACTTC. V is TRBV2 and J is TRBJ2-7, with a possible D match to TRBD2 (6 bases). There are 14 residues in the CDR3. Germline V gene sequence: CDR1 SNHLY, CDR2 FYNNEI. Trimming stripped 8 bases from V and 2 bases from J, with 16 bases between.

This clone was counted only a few times. J is TRBJ2-1 and V is TRBV20-1, with 7 positions matching TRBD2. Germline V CDR1 and CDR2: DFQATT, SNEGSKA (reference sequence). V gave up 3 bases and J gave up 7 bases; unmatched junction bases: 12. This CDR3 is 15 amino acids long. This CDR3 reads CSASWAGEMWNEQFF. The CDR3 bases are TGCAGTGCTAGTTGGGCGGGAGAAATGTGGAATGAGCAGTTCTTC.

This chain links TRBV20-1 with TRBJ2-5, with TRBD2 matching over 10 bases. V dropped 3 bases and J dropped 4; count of bases not matched to a gene: 8. The germline V gene encodes CDR1 DFQATT and CDR2 SNEGSKA (reference sequence). This CDR3 region has 15 residues. The chain's CDR3 is CSASPLAGRGETQYF. The CDR3 DNA reads as TGCAGTGCTAGTCCACTAGCGGGGAGGGGAGAGACCCAGTACTTC.

Worth noting for this clone: Other DNA variants within this sample encode the same CDR3. The rearrangement uses TRBV5-6 and TRBJ1-2; D uncertain. V was clipped by 0 bases and J by 2 bases, with 11 bases between them. Per the germline V gene, CDR1 is SGHDT and CDR2 is YYEEEE. This CDR3 has 15 residues. Here the CDR3 DNA reads TGTGCCAGCAGCTTGGCCGGAGGGTTAAACTATGGCTACACCTTC. It encodes CASSLAGGLNYGYTF.

The rearrangement joins TRBV30 to TRBJ2-1, with 8 bases fitting TRBD1. CDR1 is GTSNPN and CDR2 is SVGIG in the germline V gene (reference sequence). J lost 6 bases, V lost 5 bases, and 3 bases had no gene match. The CDR3 is made up of 12 amino acids. The CDR3 protein is CAWGQGLNEQFF. The CDR3 nucleotides read TGTGCCTGGGGACAGGGCCTCAATGAGCAGTTCTTC.

CDR3 region: CATSRGGGGFTDTQYF. CDR3 DNA: TGTGCCACCAGCCGCGGCGGGGGAGGGTTCACAGATACGCAGTATTTT. V usage is TRBV15 and J usage is TRBJ2-3, with TRBD2 matching over 7 bases. CDR1 is LNHNV and CDR2 is YYDKDF in the germline V gene (reference sequence). The V segment lost 5 bases and the J segment 2 bases; nucleotides outside the gene matches: 10. This CDR3 has 16 amino acids.

J is TRBJ1-2 and V is TRBV7-9; no clear D. Trimming left V 3 bases short and J 0 bases short, with 8 bases between. CDR1 SEHNR and CDR2 FQNEAQ come from the germline V gene (reference sequence). The CDR3 has 14 amino acids. CDR3 in amino acids: CASSLGASNYGYTF. The CDR3 nucleotides read TGTGCCAGCAGCTTGGGCGCTTCTAACTATGGCTACACCTTC.

The chain joins TRBV9 to TRBJ2-4, with 7 bases that match TRBD2. V dropped 4 bases and J dropped 3; count of bases not matched to a gene: 10. Germline assignment: CDR1 SGDLS and CDR2 YYNGEE. This CDR3 region has 16 residues. The CDR3 spells CASSPGEGRDKNIQYF. CDR3 nucleotide sequence: TGTGCCAGCAGCCCAGGCGAGGGGAGGGACAAAAACATTCAGTACTTC.

The CDR3 loop reads CASSYARAGYTDTQYF. The CDR3 DNA is TGTGCCAGCAGTTACGCCCGAGCGGGATACACAGATACGCAGTATTTT. The J gene is TRBJ2-3, the V gene TRBV6-5; 7 positions match TRBD2. The germline gives CDR1 MNHEY, CDR2 SVGAGI. CDR3 size: 16 residues. Trimming took 2 bases from V and 2 from J; bases not matched to a gene: 7.

The gene calls are TRBV9 and TRBJ2-1; 10 bases line up with TRBD2. V lost 1 base to trimming and J lost 3 bases; unmatched junction nucleotides: 4. The CDR3 extends over 16 amino acids. Germline lookup yields CDR1 SGDLS and CDR2 YYNGEE. The CDR3 DNA reads as TGTGCCAGCAGCGTACGTCTAGCGGGAGACTACAATGAGCAGTTCTTC. Its protein product is CASSVRLAGDYNEQFF.

The rearrangement links TRBV7-2 to TRBJ2-1, with 7 bases lining up with TRBD1. From germline, CDR1 is SGHTA and CDR2 FQGNSA. The CDR3 runs to 15 residues. Germline trimming cut 5 bases from V and 7 bases from J; bases unmatched to any gene: 11. CDR3 protein: CASSPEQGMKNEQFF. CDR3 bases: TGTGCCAGCAGCCCAGAACAGGGGATGAAGAATGAGCAGTTCTTC.